Shown below are 22 T cell receptor beta chains from a single sample sequenced in a study of neurological immune-mediated disorders. In TCRdb, the 5' RACE reads were re-called with MiXCR into one record per CDR3 protein. The data contain about 50,000 distinct CDR3 sequences, about 3.7% of them singletons. The sample comprised PBMCs. These receptors were taken from a man in his forties with multiple sclerosis.

In this sample, this clonotype turned up many times. The V and J genes are TRBV12-3 or TRBV12-4 and TRBJ2-3, with unresolved D. Trimming took off 6 bases at V and 0 bases at J, with 10 bases between the two ends. CDR3 length: 14 residues. CDR3 in amino acids: CASRPQASTDTQYF. CDR3 in DNA: TGTGCCAGCAGACCTCAGGCTAGCACAGATACGCAGTATTTT.

This clonotype was observed a few times. Since a much larger clone is just one base distant, this may be a read error. The CDR3 sequence: CAWSGTGETQYF. The CDR3 DNA is TGTGCCTGGTCAGGGACGGGGGAGACCCAGTACTTC. The chain employs TRBV30 and TRBJ2-5; tentatively, D is TRBD1 or TRBD2 (5 bases each). This CDR3 comprises 12 residues. V lost 5 bases, J lost 5 bases, and 12 bases lay in between. CDR1 is GTSNPN and CDR2 is SVGIG in the germline V gene (reference sequence).

This clonotype has ten or more counts. The rearrangement joins TRBV7-9 to TRBJ2-3; the match to TRBD1 covers 9 bases. CDR1 is SEHNR and CDR2 is FQNEAQ in the germline V gene (reference sequence). Trimming took 3 bases from V and 4 from J; bases not matched to a gene: 11. There are 17 residues in the CDR3. The CDR3 spells CASSFKFRDRVPDTQYF. CDR3 DNA: TGTGCCAGCAGCTTCAAGTTTCGGGACAGGGTTCCAGATACGCAGTATTTT.

This clonotype was seen ten or more times. This chain uses TRBV12-3 or TRBV12-4 with TRBJ2-2; unclear D gene. The CDR3 sequence is 12 residues long. V was trimmed by 3 bases and J by 6 bases, leaving 5 bases between them. The CDR3 loop reads CASSFDSGELFF. DNA of the CDR3: TGTGCCAGCAGTTTCGACTCCGGGGAGCTGTTTTTT.

This clonotype was detected ten times or more. This chain joins TRBV5-1 and TRBJ1-3; 9 bases match TRBD1. Germline V gene sequence: CDR1 SGHRS, CDR2 YFSETQ. The CDR3 is 14 residues long. Germline trimming cut 6 bases from V and 3 bases from J; bases unmatched to any gene: 4. The CDR3 loop reads CASTTGGDGNTIYF. DNA of the CDR3: TGCGCCAGCACCACAGGGGGCGATGGAAACACCATATATTTT.

This clonotype came up many times. The genes are TRBV28 and TRBJ2-5; 8 bases line up with TRBD1. V shed 5 bases, J shed 1 base, and the junction held 6 bases outside the gene matches. The CDR3 covers 15 residues. Per germline, CDR1 MDHEN and CDR2 SYDVKM. CDR3 sequence: CASSALTGGQETQYF. The CDR3 DNA reads TGTGCCAGCAGTGCTCTCACAGGGGGCCAAGAGACCCAGTACTTC.

This clonotype came up many times. The V gene is TRBV20-1, the J gene TRBJ2-3; D might be TRBD2 (6 bases). Germline-derived CDR1 and CDR2 are DFQATT and SNEGSKA (reference sequence). The CDR3 runs to 15 residues. The germline V and J ends were trimmed by 7 bases and 6 bases, with 23 bases remaining between them. Written as DNA, the CDR3 is TGCAGTGTGCCTGGCGGGGTCAACCCGGGGGATACGCAGTATTTT. As protein: CSVPGGVNPGDTQYF.

This clonotype was picked up many times. The CDR3 loop is CATSPSNYGYTF. DNA of the CDR3: TGTGCCACCAGTCCAAGTAACTATGGCTACACCTTC. This chain connects TRBV24-1 to TRBJ1-2; D gene unclear. This CDR3 is built from 12 residues. The germline CDR1 and CDR2 sequences are KGHDR and SFDVKD. V was trimmed by 6 bases and J by 1 base, leaving 5 bases between them.

At least ten counts were recorded for this clonotype. V usage is TRBV12-3 or TRBV12-4 and J usage is TRBJ1-4; D not resolved. V was pared by 5 bases and J by 6 bases, with 4 bases between. This CDR3 has 11 residues. DNA for the CDR3: TGTGCCAGCAGTAGGGATGAAAAACTGTTTTTT. This encodes CASSRDEKLFF.

On this clonotype: A much larger clone differs from this one at a single base, so this may be a read error. The V gene is TRBV5-1, the J gene TRBJ2-5; D may be TRBD2 (5 bases). The CDR3 loop spans 16 amino acids. The germline V and J ends were trimmed by 1 base and 2 bases, with 15 bases remaining between them. CDR1 SGHRS and CDR2 YFSETQ come from the germline V gene. The CDR3 spells CASSLSTGRGQETQYF. In DNA form, the CDR3 reads TGCGCCAGCAGCTTGTCTACTGGGAGAGGGCAAGAGACCCAGTACTTC. Combining the CDR3 with reference TRBV5-1 and TRBJ2-5 gives the whole variable domain KAGVTQTPRYLIKTRGQQVTLSCSPISGHRSVSWYQQTPGQGLQFLFEYFSETQRNKGNFPGRFSGRQFSNSRSEMNVSTLELGDSALYLCASSLSTGRGQETQYFGPGTRLLVL.

This clonotype was found a few times. The chain links TRBV20-1 to TRBJ2-3; no clear D. Deletions cut 0 bases from V and 2 bases from J, with 9 bases between. The CDR3 extends over 14 amino acids. Germline assignment: CDR1 DFQATT and CDR2 SNEGSKA (reference sequence). CDR3 in amino acids: CSARDDGFTDTQYF. The CDR3 DNA sequence: TGCAGTGCTAGAGATGACGGTTTCACAGATACGCAGTATTTT.

This clonotype was counted at least ten times. The chain links TRBV6-5 to TRBJ1-1; no definite D call. V lost 7 bases and J 5 bases, leaving 17 bases between the germline ends. The germline V gene encodes CDR1 MNHEY and CDR2 SVGAGI. This CDR3 spans 14 amino acids. CDR3 DNA: TGTGCCAGCACCCAGCAGGAGGGCGGGACTGAAGCTTTCTTT. Its protein product is CASTQQEGGTEAFF.

This clonotype was recorded many times. The rearrangement uses TRBV7-2 and TRBJ2-2; possibly TRBD1 for D (5 bases). This CDR3 is built from 14 residues. Per germline, CDR1 SGHTA and CDR2 FQGNSA. V shed 5 bases and J shed 4 bases, with 11 bases lying between them. For the CDR3, the DNA is TGTGCCAGCAGCCCCTGGGGCGCCACCGGGGAGCTGTTTTTT. This translates into CASSPWGATGELFF.

The V and J genes are TRBV6-1 and TRBJ1-5; 7 nucleotides align to TRBD1. V lost 6 bases and J lost 6; bases outside the gene matches: 5. Per the germline V gene, CDR1 is MNHNS and CDR2 is SASEGT. The CDR3 length is 13 residues. In DNA, the CDR3 is TGTGCCAGCAGGGGGACAGTCGGTCAGCCCCAGCATTTT. Translated, it gives CASRGTVGQPQHF.

In this sample, this clonotype turned up many times. The rearrangement joins TRBV5-5 to TRBJ2-5; 8 bases agree with TRBD2. Germline V gene lookup returns CDR1 SGHKS and CDR2 YYEKEE (reference sequence). V lost 4 bases to trimming and J lost 4 bases; unmatched junction nucleotides: 12. There are 16 residues in the CDR3. For the CDR3, the DNA is TGTGCCAGCAGCCCGCCTTCTGGCGGGGGGACAGAGACCCAGTACTTC. Encoded protein: CASSPPSGGGTETQYF.

This clonotype has ten or more counts. The rearrangement joins TRBV12-3 or TRBV12-4 to TRBJ1-2; weak D call: TRBD1 (5 bases). The CDR3 length is 15 residues. V was trimmed by 6 bases and J by 0 bases, leaving 14 bases between them. CDR3 sequence: CASSHGGFSNYGYTF. CDR3 bases: TGTGCCAGCAGCCACGGGGGTTTCTCTAACTATGGCTACACCTTC.

This clonotype showed up many times. The J gene is TRBJ2-3, the V gene TRBV20-1; 8 nucleotides match TRBD2. Germline CDR1 DFQATT, CDR2 SNEGSKA (reference sequence). The CDR3 runs 12 residues. The CDR3 loop reads CRTSAVTDTQYF. Here the CDR3 DNA reads TGCAGGACTAGCGCCGTCACTGATACGCAGTATTTT.

Ten or more counts support this clonotype. V and J are TRBV7-8 and TRBJ2-5, with 11 bases that match TRBD1. With V trimmed by 5 bases and J by 2 bases, 16 bases remained unmatched. Germline loops: CDR1 SGHVS, CDR2 FQNEAQ. This CDR3 has 19 residues. The CDR3 region is CASSLDKTTRDRGQETQYF. The CDR3 coding sequence is TGTGCCAGCAGCCTAGACAAGACTACTCGGGACAGGGGGCAAGAGACCCAGTACTTC.

This clonotype was detected ten times or more. The chain combines TRBV3-1 with TRBJ2-2; D gene ambiguous. This CDR3 comprises 13 residues. Germline-derived CDR1 and CDR2 are LGHDT and YNNKEL (reference sequence). Trimming pared 6 bases from V and 2 bases from J, leaving 7 bases between. CDR3 nucleotide sequence: TGTGCCAGCAGGGACCGAAACACCGGGGAGCTGTTTTTT. Protein: CASRDRNTGELFF.

Points on this clonotype: A much larger clone is a single base away; this may be a read error. The chain is built from TRBV18 and TRBJ1-1; D is undetermined. Per the germline V gene, CDR1 is KGHSH and CDR2 is LQKENI. Trimming took off 3 bases at V and 3 bases at J, with 11 bases between the two ends. The CDR3 is 14 residues long. Here the CDR3 reads CASSPTERDTEAFF. As DNA, the CDR3 is TGTGCCAGCTCACCCACCGAAAGGGACACTGAAGCTTTCTTT.

This clonotype has a count of ten or more. V and J are TRBV28 and TRBJ2-5, with 12 bases fitting TRBD2. The CDR3 runs to 15 residues. With V trimmed by 3 bases and J by 5 bases, 4 bases remained unmatched. In germline, CDR1 is MDHEN, CDR2 SYDVKM. The CDR3 nucleotides read TGTGCCAGCAGTTTTGGACTAGCGGGGTTTGAGACCCAGTACTTC. It is translated as CASSFGLAGFETQYF. Using reference TRBV28 and TRBJ2-5 for the parts outside the CDR3, the full variable domain is DVKVTQSSRYLVKRTGEKVFLECVQDMDHENMFWYRQDPGLGLRLIYFSYDVKMKEKGDIPEGYSVSREKKERFSLILESASTNQTSMYLCASSFGLAGFETQYFGPGTRLLVL.

This clonotype showed up many times. This rearrangement joins TRBV3-1 to TRBJ1-2; D might be TRBD1 (6 bases). This CDR3 is built from 16 residues. Germline loops: CDR1 LGHDT, CDR2 YNNKEL (reference sequence). Trimming shortened V by 6 bases and J by 2 bases, and 19 bases separated the two germline ends. CDR3 sequence: CASSVSRTELNYGYTF. For the CDR3, the DNA is TGTGCCAGCAGTGTGAGTCGGACAGAGCTCAACTATGGCTACACCTTC.